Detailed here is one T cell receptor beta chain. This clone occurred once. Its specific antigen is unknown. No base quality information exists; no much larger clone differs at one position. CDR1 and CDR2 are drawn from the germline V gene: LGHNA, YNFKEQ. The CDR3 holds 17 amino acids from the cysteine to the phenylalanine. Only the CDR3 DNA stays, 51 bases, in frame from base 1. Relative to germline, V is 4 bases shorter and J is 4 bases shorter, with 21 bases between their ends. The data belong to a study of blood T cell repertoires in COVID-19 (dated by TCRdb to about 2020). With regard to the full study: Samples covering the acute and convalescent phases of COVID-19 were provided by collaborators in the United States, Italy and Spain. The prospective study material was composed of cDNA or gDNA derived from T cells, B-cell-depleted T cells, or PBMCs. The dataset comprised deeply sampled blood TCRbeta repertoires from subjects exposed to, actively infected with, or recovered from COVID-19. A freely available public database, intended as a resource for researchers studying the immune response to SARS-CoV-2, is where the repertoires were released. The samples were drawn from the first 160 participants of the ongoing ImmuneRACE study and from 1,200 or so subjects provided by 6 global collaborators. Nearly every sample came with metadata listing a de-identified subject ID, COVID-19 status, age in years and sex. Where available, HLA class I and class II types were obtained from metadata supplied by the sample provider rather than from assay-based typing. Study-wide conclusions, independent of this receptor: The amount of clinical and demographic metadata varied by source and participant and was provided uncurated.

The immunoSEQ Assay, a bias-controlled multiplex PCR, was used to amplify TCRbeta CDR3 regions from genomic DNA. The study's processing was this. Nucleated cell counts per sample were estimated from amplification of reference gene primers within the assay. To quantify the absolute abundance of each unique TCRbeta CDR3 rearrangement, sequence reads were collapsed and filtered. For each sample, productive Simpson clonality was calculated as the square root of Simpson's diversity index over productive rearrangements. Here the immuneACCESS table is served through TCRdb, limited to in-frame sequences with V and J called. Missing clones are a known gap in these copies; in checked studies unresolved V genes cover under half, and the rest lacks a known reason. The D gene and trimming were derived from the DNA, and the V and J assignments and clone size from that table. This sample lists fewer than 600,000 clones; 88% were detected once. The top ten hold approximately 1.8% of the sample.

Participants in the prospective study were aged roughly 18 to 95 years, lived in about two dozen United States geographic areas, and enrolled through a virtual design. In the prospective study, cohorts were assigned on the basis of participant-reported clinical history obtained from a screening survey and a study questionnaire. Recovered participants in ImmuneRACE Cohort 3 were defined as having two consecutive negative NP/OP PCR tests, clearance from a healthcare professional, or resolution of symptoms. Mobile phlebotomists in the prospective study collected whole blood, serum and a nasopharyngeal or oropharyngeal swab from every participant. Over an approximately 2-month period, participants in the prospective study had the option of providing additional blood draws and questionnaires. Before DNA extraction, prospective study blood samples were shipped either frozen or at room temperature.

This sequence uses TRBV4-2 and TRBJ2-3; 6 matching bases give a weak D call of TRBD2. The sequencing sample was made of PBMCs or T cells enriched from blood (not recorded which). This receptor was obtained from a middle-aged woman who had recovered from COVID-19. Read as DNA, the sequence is TGTGCCAGCAGCCCCAATCGGGAGAGACCAGATGCAGATACGCAGTATTTT. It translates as CASSPNRERPDADTQYF.